This TCR beta chain derives from a study of blood T cell repertoires in COVID-19. Study context: Spain, Italy and the United States supplied samples that represented acute and convalescent COVID-19.

Method: immunoSEQ multiplex PCR; TCRdb's copy keeps in-frame clones and lacks some. The table has 330,000 or so clones, approximately 88% seen once; the top ten hold around 10%. The CDR3 length is 14 residues. Trimming cost V 1 base and J 7 bases, with 11 bases left between them. Germline assignment: CDR1 LGHDT and CDR2 YNNKEL (reference sequence). The material sequenced was peripheral blood. The J gene is TRBJ1-3, the V gene TRBV3-1 (or the pseudogene TRBV3-2); D gene uncertain. This receptor was taken from a man under 40 with COVID-19, enrolled during active disease. CDR3 amino acids: CASSQGSHGNTIYF. CDR3 bases: TGTGCCAGCAGCCAAGGCTCACATGGTAACACCATATATTTT.